The sequence of this T cell receptor beta chain was determined in a study of naive CD8 T cells in extremely preterm neonates. The study, taken as a whole, reports: Term neonates around 0.4%, young children about 0.028%, adults approximately 0.0097%; preterm neonates shared approximately 2.5%. Preterm CDR3s were shorter than older groups', with fewer N additions and less trimming.

Using immunoSEQ multiplex PCR, the repertoire was profiled, and TCRdb retains in-frame clones only, with some absent. The table has 21,000 or so clones, about 91% seen once. On this clone itself: Its antigen remains unidentified.

From germline, CDR1 is SGHAT and CDR2 FQDESV (reference sequence). The CDR3 contains 15 residues. V trimming: 1 base; J trimming: 0 bases; junction bases outside the gene matches: 0. Extremely preterm deliveries at about 22-27 weeks of gestation provided the preterm samples. The sequenced material came from naive CD8+ T cells from cord blood. This receptor was identified in a boy who was born preterm. V is TRBV11-1 and J is TRBJ2-1; 7 nucleotides align to TRBD2. The CDR3 sequence is CASSLGTSSYNEQFF. CDR3 DNA: TGTGCCAGCAGCTTAGGGACTAGCTCCTACAATGAGCAGTTCTTC.